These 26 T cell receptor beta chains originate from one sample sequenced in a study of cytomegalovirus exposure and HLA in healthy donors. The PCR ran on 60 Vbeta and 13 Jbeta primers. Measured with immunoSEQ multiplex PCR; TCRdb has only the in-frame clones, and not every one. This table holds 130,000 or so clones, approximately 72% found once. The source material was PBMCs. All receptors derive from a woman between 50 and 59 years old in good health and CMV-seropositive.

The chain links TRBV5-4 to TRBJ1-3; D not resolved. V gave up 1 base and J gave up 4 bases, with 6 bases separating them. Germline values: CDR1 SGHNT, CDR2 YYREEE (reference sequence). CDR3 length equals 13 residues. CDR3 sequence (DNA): TGTGCCAGCAGCTTGATCGGGGGAAACACCATATATTTT. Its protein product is CASSLIGGNTIYF.

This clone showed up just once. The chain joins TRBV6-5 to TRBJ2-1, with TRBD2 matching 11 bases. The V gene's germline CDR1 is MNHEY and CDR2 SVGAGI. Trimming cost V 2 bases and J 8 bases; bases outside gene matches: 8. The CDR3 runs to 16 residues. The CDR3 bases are TGTGCCAGCAGTTACACACTAGCGGGAGCTGGGGATGAGCAGTTCTTC. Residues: CASSYTLAGAGDEQFF.

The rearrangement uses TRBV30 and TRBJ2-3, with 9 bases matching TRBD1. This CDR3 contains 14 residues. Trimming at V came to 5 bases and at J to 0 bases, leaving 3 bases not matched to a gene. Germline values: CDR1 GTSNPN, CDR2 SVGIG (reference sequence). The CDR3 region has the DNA TGTGCCTGGGGACAGGGGCTAAGCACAGATACGCAGTATTTT. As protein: CAWGQGLSTDTQYF. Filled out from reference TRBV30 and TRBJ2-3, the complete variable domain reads SQTIHQWPATLVQPVGSPLSLECTVEGTSNPNLYWYRQAAGRGLQLLFYSVGIGQISSEVPQNLSASRPQDRQFILSSKKLLLSDSGFYLCAWGQGLSTDTQYFGPGTRLTVL.

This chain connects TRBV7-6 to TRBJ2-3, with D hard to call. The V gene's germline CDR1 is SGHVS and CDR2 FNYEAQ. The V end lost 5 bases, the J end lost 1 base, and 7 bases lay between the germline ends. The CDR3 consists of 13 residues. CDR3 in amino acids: CASSPSRTDTQYF. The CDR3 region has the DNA TGTGCCAGCAGCCCAAGCCGCACAGATACGCAGTATTTT. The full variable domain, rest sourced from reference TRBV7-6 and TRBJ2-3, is GAGVSQSPRYKVTKRGQDVALRCDPISGHVSLYWYRQALGQGPEFLTYFNYEAQQDKSGLPNDRFSAERPEGSISTLTIQRTEQRDSAMYRCASSPSRTDTQYFGPGTRLTVL.

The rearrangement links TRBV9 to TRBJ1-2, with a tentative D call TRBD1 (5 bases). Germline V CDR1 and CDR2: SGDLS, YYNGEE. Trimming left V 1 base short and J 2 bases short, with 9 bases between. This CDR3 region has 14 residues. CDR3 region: CASSVSQGNYGYTF. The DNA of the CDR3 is TGTGCCAGCAGCGTATCCCAGGGAAACTATGGCTACACCTTC.

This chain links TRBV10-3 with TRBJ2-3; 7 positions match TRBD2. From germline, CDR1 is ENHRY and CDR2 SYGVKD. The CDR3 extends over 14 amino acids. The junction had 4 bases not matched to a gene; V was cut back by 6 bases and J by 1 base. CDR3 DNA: TGTGCCATCAGAGCGGGGCCCGGCACAGATACGCAGTATTTT. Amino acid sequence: CAIRAGPGTDTQYF.

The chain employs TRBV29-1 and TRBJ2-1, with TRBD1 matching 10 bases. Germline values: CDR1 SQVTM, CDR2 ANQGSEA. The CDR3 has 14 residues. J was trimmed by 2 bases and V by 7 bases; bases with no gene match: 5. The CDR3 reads CSAGDRGAYNEQFF. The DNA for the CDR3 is TGCAGCGCTGGGGACAGGGGAGCCTACAATGAGCAGTTCTTC.

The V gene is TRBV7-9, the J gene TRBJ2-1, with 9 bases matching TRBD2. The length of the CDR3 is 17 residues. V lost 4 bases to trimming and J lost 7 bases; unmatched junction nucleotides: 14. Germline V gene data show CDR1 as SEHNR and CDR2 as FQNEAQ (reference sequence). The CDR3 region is CASSSLGLAGSRNEQFF. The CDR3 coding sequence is TGTGCCAGCAGCTCCCTCGGGCTAGCGGGGTCACGGAATGAGCAGTTCTTC.

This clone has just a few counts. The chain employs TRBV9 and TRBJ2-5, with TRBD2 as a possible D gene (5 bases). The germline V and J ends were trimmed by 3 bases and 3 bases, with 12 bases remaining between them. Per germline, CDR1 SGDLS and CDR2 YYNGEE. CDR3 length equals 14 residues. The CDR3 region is CASSASGWEETQYF. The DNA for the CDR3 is TGTGCCAGCAGCGCTTCGGGGTGGGAAGAGACCCAGTACTTC.

In nucleotides, the CDR3 is TGTGCCAGCAGCGTTTCCGGGACAGCGAACACCGGGGAGCTGTTTTTT. Protein product: CASSVSGTANTGELFF. This chain joins TRBV9 and TRBJ2-2; 7 nucleotides align to TRBD1. Losses at the gene ends were 2 bases for V and 0 bases for J; bases not matched to a gene: 4. There are 16 residues in the CDR3. Germline CDR1 reads SGDLS; CDR2 reads YYNGEE.

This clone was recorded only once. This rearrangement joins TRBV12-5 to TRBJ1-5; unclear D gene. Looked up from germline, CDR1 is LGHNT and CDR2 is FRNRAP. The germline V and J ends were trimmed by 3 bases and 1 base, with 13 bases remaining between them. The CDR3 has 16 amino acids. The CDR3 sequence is CASGLCLTPSNQPQHF. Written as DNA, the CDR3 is TGTGCTAGTGGTTTATGCCTGACACCAAGCAATCAGCCCCAGCATTTT.

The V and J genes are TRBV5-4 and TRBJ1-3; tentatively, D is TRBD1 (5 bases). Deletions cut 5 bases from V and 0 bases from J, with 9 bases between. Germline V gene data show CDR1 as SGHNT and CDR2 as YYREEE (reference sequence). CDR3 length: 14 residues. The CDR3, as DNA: TGTGCCAGCAGTCGACAGCACTCTGGAAACACCATATATTTT. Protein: CASSRQHSGNTIYF.

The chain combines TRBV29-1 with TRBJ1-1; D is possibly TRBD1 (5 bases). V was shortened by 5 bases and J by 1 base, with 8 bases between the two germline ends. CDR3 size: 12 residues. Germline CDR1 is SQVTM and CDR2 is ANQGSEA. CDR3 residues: CSVHDRNTEAFF. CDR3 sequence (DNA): TGCAGCGTTCATGACAGGAACACTGAAGCTTTCTTT.

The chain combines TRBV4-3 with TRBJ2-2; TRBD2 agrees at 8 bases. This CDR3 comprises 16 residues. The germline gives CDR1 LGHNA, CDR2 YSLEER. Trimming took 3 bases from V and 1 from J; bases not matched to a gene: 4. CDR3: CASSHPSGRNTGELFF. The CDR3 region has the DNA TGCGCCAGCAGCCACCCGAGCGGGAGGAACACCGGGGAGCTGTTTTTT.

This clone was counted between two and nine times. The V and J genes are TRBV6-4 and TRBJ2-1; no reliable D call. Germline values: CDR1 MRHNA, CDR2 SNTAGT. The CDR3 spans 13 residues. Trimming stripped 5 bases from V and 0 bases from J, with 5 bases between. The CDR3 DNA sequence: TGTGCCAGCAGTCGGTACTCCTACAATGAGCAGTTCTTC. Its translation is CASSRYSYNEQFF.

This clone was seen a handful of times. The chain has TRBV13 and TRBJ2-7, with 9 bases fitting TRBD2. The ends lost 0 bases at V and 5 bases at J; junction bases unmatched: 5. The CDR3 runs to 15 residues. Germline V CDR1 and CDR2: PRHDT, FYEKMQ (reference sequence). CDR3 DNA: TGTGCCAGCAGCTTAGGTTCTGCGGGGGGGAACGAGCAGTACTTC. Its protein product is CASSLGSAGGNEQYF.

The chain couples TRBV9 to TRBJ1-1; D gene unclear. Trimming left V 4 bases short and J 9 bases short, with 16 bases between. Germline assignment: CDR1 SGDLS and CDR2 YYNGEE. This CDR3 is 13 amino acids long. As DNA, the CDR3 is TGTGCCAGCAGCTCACAGCCGGATGGTCAAGCTTTCTTT. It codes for CASSSQPDGQAFF.

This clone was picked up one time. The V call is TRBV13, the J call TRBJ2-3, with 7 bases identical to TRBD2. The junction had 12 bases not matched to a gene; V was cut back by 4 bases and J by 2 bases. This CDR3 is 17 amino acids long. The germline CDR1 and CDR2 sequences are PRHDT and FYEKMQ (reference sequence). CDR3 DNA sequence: TGTGCCAGCAGCTCCCTTTTGAGCGGGGATATCACAGATACGCAGTATTTT. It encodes CASSSLLSGDITDTQYF.

CDR3 sequence: CARCDRDEKLFF. CDR3 bases: TGTGCCCGTTGTGACAGGGATGAAAAACTGTTTTTT. This chain connects TRBV6-5 to TRBJ1-4; 7 nucleotides align to TRBD1. This CDR3 region has 12 residues. V shed 11 bases and J 6 bases; nucleotides not matched to a gene: 6. Germline lookup yields CDR1 MNHEY and CDR2 SVGAGI.

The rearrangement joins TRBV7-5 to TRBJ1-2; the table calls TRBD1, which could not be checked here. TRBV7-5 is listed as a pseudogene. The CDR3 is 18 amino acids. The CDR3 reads CARSSPFEGDRGRSGYTF. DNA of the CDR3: TGTGCCAGAAGCTCCCCTTTCGAAGGGGACAGGGGTAGGTCTGGCTACACCTTC.

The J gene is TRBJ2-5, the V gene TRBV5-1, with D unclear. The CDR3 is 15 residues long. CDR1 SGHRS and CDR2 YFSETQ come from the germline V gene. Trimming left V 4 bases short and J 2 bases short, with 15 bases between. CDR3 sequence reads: CASSLINGRQETQYF. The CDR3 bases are TGCGCCAGCAGCCTGATTAATGGGCGACAAGAGACCCAGTACTTC.

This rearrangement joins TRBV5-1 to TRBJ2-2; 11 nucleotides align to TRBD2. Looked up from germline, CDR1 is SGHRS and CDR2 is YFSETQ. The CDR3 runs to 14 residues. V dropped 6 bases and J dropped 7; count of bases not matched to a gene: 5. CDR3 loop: CASTGLAGGGELFF. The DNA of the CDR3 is TGCGCCAGCACAGGGCTAGCGGGAGGCGGGGAGCTGTTTTTT.

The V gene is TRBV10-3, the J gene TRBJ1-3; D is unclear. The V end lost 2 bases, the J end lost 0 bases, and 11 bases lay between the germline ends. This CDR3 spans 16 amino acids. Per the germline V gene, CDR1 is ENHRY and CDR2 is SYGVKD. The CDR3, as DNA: TGTGCCATCAGTGAGGGTAACACAAACTCTGGAAACACCATATATTTT. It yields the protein CAISEGNTNSGNTIYF.

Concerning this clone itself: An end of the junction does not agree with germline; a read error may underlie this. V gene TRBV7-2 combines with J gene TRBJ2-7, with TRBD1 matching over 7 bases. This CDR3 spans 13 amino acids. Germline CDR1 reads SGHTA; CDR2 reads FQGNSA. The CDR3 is CASSRQIRDRPVF. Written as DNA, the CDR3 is TGTGCCAGCAGCCGACAAATAAGGGACAGACCCGTCTTC.

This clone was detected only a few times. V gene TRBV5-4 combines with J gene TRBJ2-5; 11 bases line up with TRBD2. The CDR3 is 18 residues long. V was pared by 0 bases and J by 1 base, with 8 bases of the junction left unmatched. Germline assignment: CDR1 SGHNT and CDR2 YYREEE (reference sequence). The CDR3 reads CASSLETSGGRAQETQYF. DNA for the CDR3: TGTGCCAGCAGCTTGGAAACTAGCGGGGGTCGAGCCCAAGAGACCCAGTACTTC.

The CDR3 coding sequence is TGTGCCAGCAGCTTCGGAACAGGGCTCGGCAATCAGCCCCAGCATTTT. Protein product: CASSFGTGLGNQPQHF. The chain joins TRBV7-8 to TRBJ1-5, with D perhaps TRBD1 (6 bases). CDR3 length equals 16 residues. Germline V lookup: CDR1 SGHVS, CDR2 FQNEAQ. Trimming pared 3 bases from V and 2 bases from J, leaving 14 bases between.